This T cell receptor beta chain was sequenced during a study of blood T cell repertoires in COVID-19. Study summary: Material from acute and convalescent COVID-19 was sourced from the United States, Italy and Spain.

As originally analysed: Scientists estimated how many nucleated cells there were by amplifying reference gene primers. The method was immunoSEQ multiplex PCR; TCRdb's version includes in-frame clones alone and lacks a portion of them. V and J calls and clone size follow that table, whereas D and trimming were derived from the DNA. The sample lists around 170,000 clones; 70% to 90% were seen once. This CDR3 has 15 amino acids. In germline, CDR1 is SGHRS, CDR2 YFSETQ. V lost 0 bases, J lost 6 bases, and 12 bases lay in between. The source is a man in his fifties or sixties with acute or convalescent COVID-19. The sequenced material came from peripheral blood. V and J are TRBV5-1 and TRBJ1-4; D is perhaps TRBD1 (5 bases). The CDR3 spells CASSLAPRADEKLFF. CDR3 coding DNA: TGCGCCAGCAGCTTGGCCCCCAGGGCAGATGAAAAACTGTTTTTT.